This T cell receptor beta chain was profiled in a study of T cell responses to AZD1222 COVID-19 vaccine. Points from the study as a whole: Donors were mostly white British, more females; clonal diversity possibly underestimated. Just five or six AZD1222 recipients were seropositive at baseline.

As regards this clone: Its antigen is not known.

This CDR3 is 14 amino acids long. CDR1 is MNHEY, CDR2 SVGAGI, per germline. V was pared by 2 bases and J by 2 bases, with 7 bases between. Using immunoSEQ multiplex PCR, the repertoire was profiled, and TCRdb retains in-frame clones only, with some absent. Here the sample spans about 120,000 clones, approximately 94% being singletons. The specimen was peripheral blood, collected 28 days after the second AZD1222 dose. This sequence was found in an adult who received the AZD1222 COVID-19 vaccine. V usage is TRBV6-5 and J usage is TRBJ2-1; D assignment may be TRBD1 or TRBD2 (5 bases each). The CDR3 bases are TGTGCCAGCAGTTACAAGGGACCCTACAATGAGCAGTTCTTC. As protein: CASSYKGPYNEQFF.